A single sample is the source of the 20 T cell receptor beta chains below, sequenced in a study of blood T cell repertoires in COVID-19. Assay: immunoSEQ multiplex PCR; the TCRdb copy retains only in-frame clones and omits some. The sample lists around 380,000 clones, more than 75% occurring once. Sequencing was done on a sample of PBMCs or T cells enriched from blood (not recorded which). Receptors were obtained from a man in his thirties or forties who had recovered from COVID-19.

This sequence joins TRBV6-9 and TRBJ1-1; no firm D call. There are 12 residues in the CDR3. The germline V and J ends were trimmed by 2 bases and 9 bases, with 10 bases remaining between them. The germline CDR1 and CDR2 sequences are MNHGY and SVAAGI. The CDR3 region has the DNA TGTGCCAGCAGTTATACCAGGCCTCAAGCTTTCTTT. This encodes CASSYTRPQAFF.

This clone has just one count. This sequence joins TRBV7-8 and TRBJ1-2, with 9 bases fitting TRBD1. V trimming: 1 base; J trimming: 4 bases; junction bases outside the gene matches: 4. Germline loops: CDR1 SGHVS, CDR2 FQNEAQ. The CDR3 has 15 amino acids. This CDR3 is CASSLDRGQIYGYTF. CDR3 sequence (DNA): TGTGCCAGCAGCTTAGACAGGGGGCAGATCTATGGCTACACCTTC.

The genes are TRBV29-1 and TRBJ2-2, with D perhaps TRBD1 (5 bases). Germline CDR1 SQVTM, CDR2 ANQGSEA. V was clipped by 7 bases and J by 5 bases, with 14 bases between them. The CDR3 covers 13 residues. The CDR3 is CSARVSKTGELFF. CDR3 nucleotides: TGCAGCGCCAGGGTCAGTAAAACCGGGGAGCTGTTTTTT.

The chain employs TRBV19 and TRBJ1-1; TRBD1 is a possible D gene (5 bases). Deletions cut 5 bases from V and 0 bases from J, with 10 bases between. The germline V gene has CDR1 LNHDA and CDR2 SQIVND (reference sequence). The CDR3 contains 14 residues. The CDR3 nucleotides are TGTGCCAGTAGTTTGGAGGGGTTGAACACTGAAGCTTTCTTT. Residues: CASSLEGLNTEAFF. Variable domain in full (rest from reference TRBV19 and TRBJ1-1): DGGITQSPKYLFRKEGQNVTLSCEQNLNHDAMYWYRQDPGQGLRLIYYSQIVNDFQKGDIAEGYSVSREKKESFPLTVTSAQKNPTAFYLCASSLEGLNTEAFFGQGTRLTVV.

This clone has a handful of counts. The V call is TRBV24-1, the J call TRBJ1-5; 7 bases line up with TRBD1. V was clipped by 4 bases and J by 3 bases; unmatched bases: 2. Germline CDR1 KGHDR, CDR2 SFDVKD. The CDR3 is made up of 14 amino acids. CDR3 protein: CATSEGTDNQPQHF. The CDR3 nucleotides read TGTGCCACCAGTGAGGGGACAGACAATCAGCCCCAGCATTTT.

The V and J genes are TRBV4-1 and TRBJ2-7, with TRBD1 matching over 9 bases. The length of the CDR3 is 17 residues. The V and J ends lost 3 bases and 1 base, in that order; junction bases with no gene match: 10. Germline V gene sequence: CDR1 MGHRA, CDR2 YSYEKL. The CDR3 bases are TGCGCCAGCAGCCACCTATATGGACAGGGGAAATCCTACGAGCAGTACTTC. Amino acid sequence: CASSHLYGQGKSYEQYF.

The rearrangement uses TRBV12-5 and TRBJ1-4; D gene unclear. The V and J ends lost 1 base and 4 bases respectively, with 13 bases between them. CDR3 size: 16 residues. Germline V gives CDR1 LGHNT, CDR2 FRNRAP. CDR3 coding DNA: TGTGCTAGTGGTTTGGCCGATGGGAGATTTAATGAAAAACTGTTTTTT. This codes for CASGLADGRFNEKLFF. The complete variable domain, with remaining parts taken from reference TRBV12-5 and TRBJ1-4, reads DARVTQTPRHKVTEMGQEVTMRCQPILGHNTVFWYRQTMMQGLELLAYFRNRAPLDDSGMPKDRFSAEMPDATLATLKIQPSEPRDSAVYFCASGLADGRFNEKLFFGSGTQLSVL.

The rearrangement joins TRBV6-5 to TRBJ2-7, with 7 nucleotides matching TRBD1. This CDR3 region has 15 residues. From germline, CDR1 is MNHEY and CDR2 SVGAGI. Losses at the gene ends were 6 bases for V and 0 bases for J; bases not matched to a gene: 8. The CDR3 coding sequence is TGTGCCAGCAGACCGAGGGACAGATACTCCTACGAGCAGTACTTC. It specifies CASRPRDRYSYEQYF.

The chain employs TRBV6-6 and TRBJ2-4, with a possible D match to TRBD2 (5 bases). CDR3 size: 17 residues. Germline CDR1 reads MNHNY; CDR2 reads SVGAGI (reference sequence). V was clipped by 5 bases and J by 0 bases, with 17 bases between them. The CDR3 sequence: CASSPRPTDLAKNIQYF. The CDR3 DNA reads as TGTGCCAGCAGTCCACGCCCTACGGACTTAGCCAAAAACATTCAGTACTTC.

The gene calls are TRBV6-5 and TRBJ1-1; perhaps TRBD1 as D (5 bases). The ends were cut back, 2 bases at V and 3 bases at J, with 13 bases in the middle. This CDR3 region has 15 residues. Germline V CDR1 and CDR2: MNHEY, SVGAGI. CDR3 in amino acids: CASSYLQGGHTEAFF. CDR3 bases: TGTGCCAGCAGTTACCTCCAGGGTGGTCACACTGAAGCTTTCTTT.

The rearrangement links TRBV5-1 to TRBJ1-2, with TRBD1 identical over 8 bases. The CDR3 is 14 amino acids. V was clipped by 6 bases and J by 0 bases; unmatched bases: 4. Germline V gives CDR1 SGHRS, CDR2 YFSETQ. The CDR3 nucleotides read TGCGCCAGCACAGGACAGGGCGCTAACTATGGCTACACCTTC. This gives the protein CASTGQGANYGYTF.

V is TRBV12-5 and J is TRBJ1-1; D remains unclear. Trimming stripped 6 bases from V and 6 bases from J, with 8 bases between. This CDR3 comprises 11 residues. Germline V lookup: CDR1 LGHNT, CDR2 FRNRAP. The CDR3 DNA follows: TGTGCTAGTGGCCTGCGGGCTGAAGCTTTCTTT. Translated: CASGLRAEAFF. Complete variable domain (other parts from reference TRBV12-5 and TRBJ1-1): DARVTQTPRHKVTEMGQEVTMRCQPILGHNTVFWYRQTMMQGLELLAYFRNRAPLDDSGMPKDRFSAEMPDATLATLKIQPSEPRDSAVYFCASGLRAEAFFGQGTRLTVV.

The rearrangement links TRBV5-1 to TRBJ1-5; no clear D. CDR3 length: 15 residues. Germline CDR1 is SGHRS and CDR2 is YFSETQ. V lost 4 bases and J lost 0, with 11 bases in between. DNA of the CDR3: TGCGCCAGCAGCCCGGACTTCCTTAGCAATCAGCCCCAGCATTTT. It translates to CASSPDFLSNQPQHF.

The genes are TRBV3-1 (or the pseudogene TRBV3-2) and TRBJ1-1; D is unclear. The germline V gene has CDR1 LGHDT and CDR2 YNNKEL (reference sequence). The V end was cut by 0 bases, the J end by 2 bases, with 10 bases between. This CDR3 region has 15 residues. CDR3 residues: CASSQDARENTEAFF. The CDR3 nucleotides are TGTGCCAGCAGCCAAGATGCTCGCGAAAACACTGAAGCTTTCTTT.

This chain uses TRBV5-6 with TRBJ1-5; the match to TRBD1 covers 7 bases. The length of the CDR3 is 14 residues. CDR1 SGHDT and CDR2 YYEEEE come from the germline V gene. Trimming took 1 base from V and 6 from J; bases not matched to a gene: 4. CDR3 coding DNA: TGTGCCAGCAGCTTGAGAGGGGGCGGTCAGCCCCAGCATTTT. Amino acid sequence: CASSLRGGGQPQHF.

The CDR3 nucleotides are TGTGCCAGCGCAGAGGGGGCGGGTATCACTGAAGCTTTCTTT. It codes for CASAEGAGITEAFF. The genes are TRBV18 and TRBJ1-1; TRBD1 matches at 7 bases. Germline loops: CDR1 KGHSH, CDR2 LQKENI. J gave up 4 bases and V 8 bases, and 10 bases lay outside the gene matches. The CDR3 consists of 14 residues.

The chain recombines TRBV5-5 with TRBJ1-6, with D possibly TRBD1 on 6 matching bases. The CDR3 length is 16 residues. V was trimmed by 4 bases and J by 14 bases, leaving 25 bases between them. Germline-derived CDR1 and CDR2 are SGHKS and YYEKEE (reference sequence). This chain's CDR3 is CASSTTGQNLGLALHF. CDR3 in DNA: TGTGCCAGCAGCACCACCGGACAGAACCTTGGTTTGGCCCTCCACTTT.

The chain recombines TRBV10-2 with TRBJ1-2; 9 bases are a match to TRBD1. Losses at the gene ends were 7 bases for V and 6 bases for J; bases not matched to a gene: 15. This CDR3 spans 16 amino acids. Germline values: CDR1 WSHSY, CDR2 SAAADI. The CDR3 spells CASTSGTGFFHDGYTF. The CDR3 coding sequence is TGCGCCAGCACCTCCGGGACAGGGTTTTTCCACGATGGCTACACCTTC.

The chain carries TRBV19 and TRBJ1-3, with TRBD1 identical over 7 bases. The CDR3 contains 15 residues. V shed 4 bases, J shed 2 bases, and the junction held 5 bases outside the gene matches. Germline V CDR1 and CDR2: LNHDA, SQIVND (reference sequence). CDR3: CASSTRQGTGNTIYF. For the CDR3, the DNA is TGTGCCAGTAGTACACGACAGGGTACTGGAAACACCATATATTTT.

The V and J genes are TRBV3-1 (or the pseudogene TRBV3-2) and TRBJ2-7; TRBD1 is a possible D gene (6 bases). Between the trimmed V and J ends, which lost 0 bases and 3 bases, there was a span of 9 bases. Per germline, CDR1 LGHDT and CDR2 YNNKEL (reference sequence). The CDR3 is 14 amino acids. The CDR3 bases are TGTGCCAGCAGCCAAGAGGACAGCATCTACGAGCAGTACTTC. Translating it yields CASSQEDSIYEQYF.